A single sample gave rise to the 15 T cell receptor beta chains below, sequenced in a study of vaccination effects on CD4 cells after COVID-19. This table comes from immunoSEQ multiplex PCR, and its TCRdb copy is limited to in-frame clones, with some not included. The sample lists 40,000 or so clones, about 68% occurring once. Their target antigens are unknown. Within the ViraFEST assay, antigen-specific CD4+ T cells underwent expansion with viral peptide pools prior to sequencing. It was after nine to ten days of culture that CD4+ T cells were isolated. The person's infection with SARS-CoV-2, confirmed by PCR, took place between March and December 2020. Source: CD4+ T cells from PBMCs cultured with a peptide pool, taken before COVID-19 vaccination. These receptors were obtained from a human donor who had a prior SARS-CoV-2 infection.

This chain uses TRBV10-3 with TRBJ2-1, with 7 bases aligning to TRBD2. After removal of 3 bases from V and 0 bases from J, the junction contained 8 bases not matched to a gene. The CDR3 runs 17 residues. Germline lookup yields CDR1 ENHRY and CDR2 SYGVKD. CDR3 in DNA: TGTGCCATCAGTGACCAACTAGCGCGCGCCTCCTACAATGAGCAGTTCTTC. This gives the protein CAISDQLARASYNEQFF.

The genes are TRBV10-3 and TRBJ1-4; TRBD1 agrees at 8 bases. The CDR3 is 16 amino acids. Germline V gives CDR1 ENHRY, CDR2 SYGVKD. Trimming took 10 bases from V and 0 from J; bases not matched to a gene: 10. The CDR3 DNA follows: TGTGCCACCTGGACAGGGAGGAGTGCAACTAATGAAAAACTGTTTTTT. This encodes CATWTGRSATNEKLFF.

This clone occurred once. V is TRBV14 and J is TRBJ2-5; 8 positions agree with TRBD2. The ends lost 2 bases at V and 5 bases at J; junction bases unmatched: 1. The CDR3 loop spans 13 amino acids. Germline V CDR1 and CDR2: SGHDN, FVKESK. For the CDR3, the DNA is TGTGCCAGCAGCCAACGGGAGGGGGAGACCCAGTACTTC. Protein sequence: CASSQREGETQYF. The full variable domain, completed using reference TRBV14 and TRBJ2-5, is EAGVTQFPSHSVIEKGQTVTLRCDPISGHDNLYWYRRVMGKEIKFLLHFVKESKQDESGMPNNRFLAERTGGTYSTLKVQPAELEDSGVYFCASSQREGETQYFGPGTRLLVL.

The chain links TRBV5-1 to TRBJ2-5, with D perhaps matching TRBD2 (6 bases). Trimming pared 4 bases from V and 5 bases from J, leaving 18 bases between. CDR1 and CDR2 from the germline V gene are SGHRS and YFSETQ. This CDR3 is 15 amino acids long. The CDR3 bases are TGCGCCAGCAGCCGCCTCACTAGCTCGGTGGAGACCCAGTACTTC. Protein sequence: CASSRLTSSVETQYF.

The chain has TRBV5-1 and TRBJ1-2; perhaps TRBD1 as D (6 bases). Germline V CDR1 and CDR2: SGHRS, YFSETQ. The CDR3 contains 15 residues. The V gene lost 4 bases and the J gene lost 9 bases, with 22 bases spanning the gap. The CDR3 DNA sequence: TGCGCCAGCAGCCCTACCGTCCAGGGGTCTAGGAGCTACACCTTC. This translates into CASSPTVQGSRSYTF.

This clone has just a few counts. V gene TRBV7-2 combines with J gene TRBJ1-2; 9 bases agree with TRBD1. The J segment lost 3 bases and the V segment lost 4 bases, leaving 3 bases of the junction unmatched. CDR1 is SGHTA, CDR2 FQGNSA, per germline. This CDR3 comprises 14 residues. CDR3 nucleotide sequence: TGTGCCAGCAGCTCGGACAGGGGCTACTATGGCTACACCTTC. It codes for CASSSDRGYYGYTF.

The rearrangement links TRBV7-2 to TRBJ1-4; 7 nucleotides agree with TRBD1. Per the germline V gene, CDR1 is SGHTA and CDR2 is FQGNSA. CDR3 size: 15 residues. The V segment lost 5 bases and the J segment 5 bases; nucleotides outside the gene matches: 8. The DNA for the CDR3 is TGTGCCAGCAGCCCGCTGGGACAGCAAAATGAAAAACTGTTTTTT. Amino acids: CASSPLGQQNEKLFF.

The chain employs TRBV2 and TRBJ2-5; 9 nucleotides match TRBD1. After removal of 4 bases from V and 2 bases from J, the junction contained 5 bases not matched to a gene. The CDR3 totals 15 residues. Germline V gene sequence: CDR1 SNHLY, CDR2 FYNNEI. The CDR3 DNA sequence: TGTGCCAGCAGTGCAGGACAGGGGCGGCAAGAGACCCAGTACTTC. This codes for CASSAGQGRQETQYF.

The rearrangement joins TRBV11-2 to TRBJ2-7; the match to TRBD2 covers 12 bases. The CDR3 has 14 residues. The germline gives CDR1 SGHAT, CDR2 FQNNGV. V was pared by 5 bases and J by 2 bases, with 1 base of the junction left unmatched. Here the CDR3 DNA reads TGTGCCAGCAGCAGACTAGCGGGGGCCTACGAGCAGTACTTC. This translates into CASSRLAGAYEQYF. The full variable domain, in which reference TRBV11-2 and TRBJ2-7 provide the parts outside the CDR3, is EAGVAQSPRYKIIEKRQSVAFWCNPISGHATLYWYQQILGQGPKLLIQFQNNGVVDDSQLPKDRFSAERLKGVDSTLKIQPAKLEDSAVYLCASSRLAGAYEQYFGPGTRLTVT.

V is TRBV15 and J is TRBJ1-5; 7 bases map to TRBD1. CDR1 LNHNV and CDR2 YYDKDF come from the germline V gene (reference sequence). The CDR3 totals 15 residues. V shed 2 bases, J shed 5 bases, and the junction held 6 bases outside the gene matches. CDR3 DNA sequence: TGTGCCACCAGCAGAACAGGGGTCGGGCATCAGCCCCAGCATTTT. Residues: CATSRTGVGHQPQHF.

Only one count was recorded for this clone. V is TRBV5-1 and J is TRBJ2-5; D call uncertain. This CDR3 comprises 13 residues. Germline assignment: CDR1 SGHRS and CDR2 YFSETQ. V was cut by 4 bases and J by 2 bases, with 9 bases left in between. CDR3 DNA: TGCGCCAGCAGCGACCCGCCGCAAGAGACCCAGTACTTC. It specifies CASSDPPQETQYF.

The V and J genes are TRBV7-9 and TRBJ1-2; 10 nucleotides line up with TRBD1. From germline, CDR1 is SEHNR and CDR2 FQNEAQ (reference sequence). The CDR3 totals 14 residues. With V trimmed by 6 bases and J by 3 bases, 4 bases remained unmatched. The CDR3 DNA follows: TGTGCCAGCAGTAGGGGACAGGGGTACTATGGCTACACCTTC. Its translation is CASSRGQGYYGYTF.

The chain recombines TRBV5-5 with TRBJ2-2, with no clear D. The CDR3 has 12 residues. Trimming left V 4 bases short and J 7 bases short, with 8 bases between. CDR1 is SGHKS and CDR2 is YYEKEE in the germline V gene (reference sequence). CDR3: CASSVAFGELFF. The CDR3 DNA reads as TGTGCCAGCAGCGTCGCGTTCGGGGAGCTGTTTTTT.

The chain links TRBV18 to TRBJ2-7; 8 bases are shared with TRBD1. The J segment lost 7 bases and the V segment lost 8 bases, leaving 16 bases of the junction unmatched. The CDR3 consists of 15 residues. The germline V gene has CDR1 KGHSH and CDR2 LQKENI. For the CDR3, the DNA is TGTGCCAGCCGGCCCTCGACAGGGGCTATAATAGAGCAGTACTTC. Its translation is CASRPSTGAIIEQYF.

V usage is TRBV2 and J usage is TRBJ1-2; D remains unclear. CDR3 length equals 12 residues. Germline V gene data show CDR1 as SNHLY and CDR2 as FYNNEI. Trimming cost V 7 bases and J 9 bases, with 15 bases left between them. CDR3 protein: CASKDRVSSYTF. The CDR3 DNA follows: TGTGCCAGCAAGGACCGAGTCTCAAGCTACACCTTC.